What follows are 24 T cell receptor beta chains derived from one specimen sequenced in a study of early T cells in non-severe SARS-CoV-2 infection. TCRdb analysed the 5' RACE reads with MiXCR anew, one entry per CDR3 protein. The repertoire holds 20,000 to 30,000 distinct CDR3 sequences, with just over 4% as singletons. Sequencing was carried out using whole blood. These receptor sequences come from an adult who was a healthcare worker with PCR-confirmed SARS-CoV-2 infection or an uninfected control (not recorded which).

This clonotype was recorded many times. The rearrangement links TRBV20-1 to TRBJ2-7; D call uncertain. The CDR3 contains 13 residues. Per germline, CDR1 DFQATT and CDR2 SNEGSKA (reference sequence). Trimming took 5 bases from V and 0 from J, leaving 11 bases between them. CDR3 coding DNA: TGCAGTGCTCCAAGAATCCCCTCCTACGAGCAGTACTTC. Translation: CSAPRIPSYEQYF.

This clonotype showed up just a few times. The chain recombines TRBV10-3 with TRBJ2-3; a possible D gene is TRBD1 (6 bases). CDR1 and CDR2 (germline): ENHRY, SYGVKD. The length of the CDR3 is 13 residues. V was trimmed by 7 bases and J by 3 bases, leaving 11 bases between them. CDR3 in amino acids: CAIKITGTDTQYF. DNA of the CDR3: TGTGCCATCAAAATCACAGGGACAGATACGCAGTATTTT.

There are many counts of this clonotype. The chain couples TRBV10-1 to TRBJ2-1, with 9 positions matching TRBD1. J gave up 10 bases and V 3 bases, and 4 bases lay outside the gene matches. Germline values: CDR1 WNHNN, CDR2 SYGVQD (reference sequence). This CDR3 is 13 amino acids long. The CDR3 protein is CASSEGTGREQFF. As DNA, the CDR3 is TGCGCCAGCAGTGAAGGGACAGGGCGGGAGCAGTTCTTC.

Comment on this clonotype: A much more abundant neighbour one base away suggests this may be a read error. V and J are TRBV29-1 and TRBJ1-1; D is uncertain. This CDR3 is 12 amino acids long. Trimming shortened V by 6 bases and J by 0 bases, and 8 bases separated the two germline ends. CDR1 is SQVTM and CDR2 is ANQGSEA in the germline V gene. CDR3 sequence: CSVIALNTEAFF. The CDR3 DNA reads TGCAGCGTCATAGCTTTGAACACTGAAGCTTTCTTT.

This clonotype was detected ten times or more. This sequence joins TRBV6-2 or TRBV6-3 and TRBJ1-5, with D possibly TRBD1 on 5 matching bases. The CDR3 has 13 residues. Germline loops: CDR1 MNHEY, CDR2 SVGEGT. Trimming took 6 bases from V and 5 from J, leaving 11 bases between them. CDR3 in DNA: TGTGCCAGCAGAGGGGTCCCTGATCAGCCCCAGCATTTT. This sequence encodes CASRGVPDQPQHF.

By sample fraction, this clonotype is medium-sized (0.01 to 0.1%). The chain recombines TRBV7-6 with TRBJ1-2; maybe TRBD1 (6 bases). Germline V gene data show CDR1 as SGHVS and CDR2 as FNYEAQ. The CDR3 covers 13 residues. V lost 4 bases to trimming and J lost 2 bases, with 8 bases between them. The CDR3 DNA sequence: TGTGCCAGCAGCTCCGGACAGAACTATGGCTACACCTTC. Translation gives CASSSGQNYGYTF.

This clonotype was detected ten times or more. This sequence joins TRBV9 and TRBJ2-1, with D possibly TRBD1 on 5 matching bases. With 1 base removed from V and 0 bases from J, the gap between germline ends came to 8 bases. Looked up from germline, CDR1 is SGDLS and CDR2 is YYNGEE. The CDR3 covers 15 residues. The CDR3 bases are TGTGCCAGCAGCGTACAGGGTAGCTCCTACAATGAGCAGTTCTTC. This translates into CASSVQGSSYNEQFF.

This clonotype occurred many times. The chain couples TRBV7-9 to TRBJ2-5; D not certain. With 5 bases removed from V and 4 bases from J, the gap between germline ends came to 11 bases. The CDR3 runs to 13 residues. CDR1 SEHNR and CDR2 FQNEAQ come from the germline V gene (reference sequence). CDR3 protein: CASSPRQVETQYF. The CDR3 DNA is TGTGCCAGCAGCCCCCGACAAGTAGAGACCCAGTACTTC.

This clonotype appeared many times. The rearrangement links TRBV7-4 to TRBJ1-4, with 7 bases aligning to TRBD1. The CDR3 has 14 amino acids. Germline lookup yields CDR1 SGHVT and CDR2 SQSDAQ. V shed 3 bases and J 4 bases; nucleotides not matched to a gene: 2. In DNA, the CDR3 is TGTGCCAGCAGCTTGGGACAGTTTAATGAAAAACTGTTTTTT. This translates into CASSLGQFNEKLFF.

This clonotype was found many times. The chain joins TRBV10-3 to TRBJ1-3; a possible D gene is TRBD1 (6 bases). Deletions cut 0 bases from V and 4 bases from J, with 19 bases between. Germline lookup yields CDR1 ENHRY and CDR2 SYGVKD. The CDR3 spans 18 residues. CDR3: CAISESNSKQGAGNTIYF. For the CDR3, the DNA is TGTGCCATCAGTGAGTCAAACTCAAAACAGGGTGCGGGAAACACCATATATTTT.

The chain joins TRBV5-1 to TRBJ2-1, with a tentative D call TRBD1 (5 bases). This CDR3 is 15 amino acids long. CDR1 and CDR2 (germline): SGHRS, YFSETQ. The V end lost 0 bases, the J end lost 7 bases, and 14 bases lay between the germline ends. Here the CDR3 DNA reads TGCGCCAGCAGCTTGGTGGTAGGGGATTTGAATGAGCAGTTCTTC. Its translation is CASSLVVGDLNEQFF. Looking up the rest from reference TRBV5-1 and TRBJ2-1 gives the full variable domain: KAGVTQTPRYLIKTRGQQVTLSCSPISGHRSVSWYQQTPGQGLQFLFEYFSETQRNKGNFPGRFSGRQFSNSRSEMNVSTLELGDSALYLCASSLVVGDLNEQFFGPGTRLTVL.

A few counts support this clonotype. The CDR3 DNA is TGTGCCAGCTCACCACCTCCCGGGACAGGGGGTTTTCAGCCCCAGCATTTT. Protein product: CASSPPPGTGGFQPQHF. J is TRBJ1-5 and V is TRBV18; 11 bases fit TRBD1. This CDR3 comprises 17 residues. V lost 0 bases and J lost 6; bases outside the gene matches: 7. Per the germline V gene, CDR1 is KGHSH and CDR2 is LQKENI.

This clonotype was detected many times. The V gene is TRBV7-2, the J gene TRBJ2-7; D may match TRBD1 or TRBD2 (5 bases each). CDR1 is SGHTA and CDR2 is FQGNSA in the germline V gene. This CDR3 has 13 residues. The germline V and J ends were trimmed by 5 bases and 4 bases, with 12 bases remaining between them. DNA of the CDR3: TGTGCCAGCAGCCCGGGACGGCCTTACGAGCAGTACTTC. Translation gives CASSPGRPYEQYF. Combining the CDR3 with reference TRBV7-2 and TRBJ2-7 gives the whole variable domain GAGVSQSPSNKVTEKGKDVELRCDPISGHTALYWYRQSLGQGLEFLIYFQGNSAPDKSGLPSDRFSAERTGGSVSTLTIQRTQQEDSAVYLCASSPGRPYEQYFGPGTRLTVT.

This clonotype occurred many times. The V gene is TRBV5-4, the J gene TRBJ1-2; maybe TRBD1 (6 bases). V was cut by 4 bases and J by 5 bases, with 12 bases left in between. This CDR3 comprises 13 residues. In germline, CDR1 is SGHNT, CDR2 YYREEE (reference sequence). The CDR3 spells CASSPGDAYGYTF. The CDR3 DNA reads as TGTGCCAGCAGCCCAGGGGACGCTTATGGCTACACCTTC.

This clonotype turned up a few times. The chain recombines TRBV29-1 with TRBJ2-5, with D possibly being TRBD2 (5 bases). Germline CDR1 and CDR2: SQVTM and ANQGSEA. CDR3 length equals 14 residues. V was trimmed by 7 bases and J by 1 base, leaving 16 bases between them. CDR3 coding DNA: TGCAGCGGTTCTGGGCCAGGAGGCCAAGAGACCCAGTACTTC. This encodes CSGSGPGGQETQYF.

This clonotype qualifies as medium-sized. The DNA for the CDR3 is TGTGCCAGTGGTCTAGCGGGAGGGAGTAAGCAGTACTTC. The encoded protein is CASGLAGGSKQYF. The rearrangement joins TRBV6-5 to TRBJ2-7; 12 bases are a match to TRBD2. Looked up from germline, CDR1 is MNHEY and CDR2 is SVGAGI. The V and J ends lost 9 bases and 8 bases, in that order; junction bases with no gene match: 8. This CDR3 contains 13 residues.

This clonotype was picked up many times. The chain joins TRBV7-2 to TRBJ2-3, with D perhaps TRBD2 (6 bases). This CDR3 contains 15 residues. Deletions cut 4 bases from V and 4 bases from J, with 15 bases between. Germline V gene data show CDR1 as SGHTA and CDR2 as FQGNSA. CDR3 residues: CASSSQPGAADTQYF. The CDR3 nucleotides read TGTGCCAGCAGCTCGCAGCCGGGAGCAGCAGATACGCAGTATTTT.

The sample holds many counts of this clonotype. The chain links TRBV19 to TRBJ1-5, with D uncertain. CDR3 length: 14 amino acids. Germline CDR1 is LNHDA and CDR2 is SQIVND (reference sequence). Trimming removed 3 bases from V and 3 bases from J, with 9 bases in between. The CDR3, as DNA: TGTGCCAGTAGTATCCGCGGAATCAATCAGCCCCAGCATTTT. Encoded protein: CASSIRGINQPQHF. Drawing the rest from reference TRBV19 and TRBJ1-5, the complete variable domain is DGGITQSPKYLFRKEGQNVTLSCEQNLNHDAMYWYRQDPGQGLRLIYYSQIVNDFQKGDIAEGYSVSREKKESFPLTVTSAQKNPTAFYLCASSIRGINQPQHFGDGTRLSIL.

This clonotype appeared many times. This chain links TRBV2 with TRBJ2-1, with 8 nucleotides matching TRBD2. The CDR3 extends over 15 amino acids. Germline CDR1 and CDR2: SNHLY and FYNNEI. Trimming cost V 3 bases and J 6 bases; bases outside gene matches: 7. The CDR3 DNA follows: TGTGCCAGCAGTGAGGTACTAGCGGAGCCCAATGAGCAGTTCTTC. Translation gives CASSEVLAEPNEQFF.

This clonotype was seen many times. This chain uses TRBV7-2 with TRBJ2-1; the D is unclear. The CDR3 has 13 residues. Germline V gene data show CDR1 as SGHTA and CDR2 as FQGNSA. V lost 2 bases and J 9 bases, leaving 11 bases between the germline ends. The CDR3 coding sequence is TGTGCCAGCAGCTTAAGTATCTTTAGTGAGCAGTTCTTC. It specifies CASSLSIFSEQFF.

For the CDR3, the DNA is TGTGCCAGCAGCCCCCGACAGGAATTCTACGAGCAGTACTTC. Its protein product is CASSPRQEFYEQYF. The chain joins TRBV7-6 to TRBJ2-7, with D possibly TRBD1 on 6 matching bases. V lost 5 bases and J 3 bases, leaving 14 bases between the germline ends. The CDR3 extends over 14 amino acids. The germline gives CDR1 SGHVS, CDR2 FNYEAQ. The full variable domain, its missing parts supplied by reference TRBV7-6 and TRBJ2-7, is GAGVSQSPRYKVTKRGQDVALRCDPISGHVSLYWYRQALGQGPEFLTYFNYEAQQDKSGLPNDRFSAERPEGSISTLTIQRTEQRDSAMYRCASSPRQEFYEQYFGPGTRLTVT.

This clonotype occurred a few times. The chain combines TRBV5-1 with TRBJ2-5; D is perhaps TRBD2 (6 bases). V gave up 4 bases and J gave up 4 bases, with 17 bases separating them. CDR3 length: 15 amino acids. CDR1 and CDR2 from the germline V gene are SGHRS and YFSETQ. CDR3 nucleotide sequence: TGCGCCAGCAGCCTGCTGGGAGCGGGTACAGAGACCCAGTACTTC. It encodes CASSLLGAGTETQYF.

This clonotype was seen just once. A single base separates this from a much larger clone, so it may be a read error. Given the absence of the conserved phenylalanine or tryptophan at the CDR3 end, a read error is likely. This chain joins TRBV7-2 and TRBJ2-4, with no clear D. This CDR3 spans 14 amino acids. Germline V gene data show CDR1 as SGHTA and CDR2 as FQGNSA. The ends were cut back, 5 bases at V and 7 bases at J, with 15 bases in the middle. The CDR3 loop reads CASSLPGMGNIQYS. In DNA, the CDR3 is TGTGCCAGCAGCCTCCCCGGCATGGGGAACATTCAGTACTCC.

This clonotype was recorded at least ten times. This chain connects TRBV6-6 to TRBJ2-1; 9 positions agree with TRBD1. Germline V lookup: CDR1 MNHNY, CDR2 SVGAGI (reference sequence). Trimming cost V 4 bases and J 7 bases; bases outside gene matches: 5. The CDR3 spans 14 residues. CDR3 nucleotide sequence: TGTGCCAGCAGTTCGGGACAGGGAGATAATGAGCAGTTCTTC. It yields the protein CASSSGQGDNEQFF.